Presented here are 27 T cell receptor beta chains from one specimen sequenced in a study of cytomegalovirus exposure and HLA in healthy donors. In the PCR, 60 Vbeta and 13 Jbeta primers were used. The data were produced by immunoSEQ multiplex PCR, yet TCRdb's version contains in-frame clones alone and is incomplete. The sample carries about 120,000 clones, roughly 80% recorded once. Input material: PBMCs. All receptors derive from a man aged 30 to 45 in good health and CMV-seronegative.

The chain employs TRBV2 and TRBJ1-1; maybe TRBD1 (5 bases). The CDR3 has 13 residues. Trimming pared 4 bases from V and 4 bases from J, leaving 10 bases between. Germline V CDR1 and CDR2: SNHLY, FYNNEI. In DNA form, the CDR3 reads TGTGCCAGCAGTGTTCAGGGAGGCACTGAAGCTTTCTTT. It yields the protein CASSVQGGTEAFF.

The V call is TRBV14, the J call TRBJ2-7, with 7 bases aligning to TRBD2. Trimming at V came to 0 bases and at J to 2 bases, leaving 13 bases not matched to a gene. CDR3 length: 18 residues. Germline lookup yields CDR1 SGHDN and CDR2 FVKESK. CDR3 protein: CASSQDSLGGGGTYEQYF. The CDR3 DNA follows: TGTGCCAGCAGCCAAGATTCATTGGGGGGGGGAGGGACCTACGAGCAGTACTTC.

The chain has TRBV5-1 and TRBJ2-5; 9 bases are a match to TRBD1. Unmatched junction bases numbered 12, after V lost 4 bases and J lost 11 bases. The CDR3 has 14 residues. CDR1 and CDR2 (germline): SGHRS, YFSETQ. For the CDR3, the DNA is TGCGCCAGCAGCCAGGGACAGGGACCCTTGGAGCAGTACTTC. It encodes CASSQGQGPLEQYF. The full variable domain, with the rest looked up from reference TRBV5-1 and TRBJ2-5, is KAGVTQTPRYLIKTRGQQVTLSCSPISGHRSVSWYQQTPGQGLQFLFEYFSETQRNKGNFPGRFSGRQFSNSRSEMNVSTLELGDSALYLCASSQGQGPLEQYFGPGTRLLVL.

The chain links TRBV7-6 to TRBJ1-2; maybe TRBD1 (5 bases). Germline CDR1 and CDR2: SGHVS and FNYEAQ. CDR3 size: 12 residues. The V end was cut by 3 bases, the J end by 6 bases, with 8 bases between. The CDR3 nucleotides read TGTGCCAGCAGCTTTGGGGGGGATGGCTACACCTTC. It is translated as CASSFGGDGYTF.

The chain couples TRBV7-2 to TRBJ2-5, with D uncertain. The V end lost 1 base, the J end lost 3 bases, and 9 bases lay between the germline ends. This CDR3 is built from 14 residues. Germline CDR1 is SGHTA and CDR2 is FQGNSA. CDR3 loop: CASSLEPRKETQYF. CDR3 in DNA: TGTGCCAGCAGCTTAGAGCCTAGAAAAGAGACCCAGTACTTC. The complete variable domain, with remaining parts taken from reference TRBV7-2 and TRBJ2-5, reads GAGVSQSPSNKVTEKGKDVELRCDPISGHTALYWYRQSLGQGLEFLIYFQGNSAPDKSGLPSDRFSAERTGGSVSTLTIQRTQQEDSAVYLCASSLEPRKETQYFGPGTRLLVL.

This rearrangement joins TRBV7-8 to TRBJ2-2, with 8 bases matching TRBD2. Per the germline V gene, CDR1 is SGHVS and CDR2 is FQNEAQ. CDR3 length: 18 residues. V shed 5 bases and J 6 bases; nucleotides not matched to a gene: 17. CDR3: CASSLEGAGAVRAGELFF. In DNA, the CDR3 is TGTGCCAGCAGCCTAGAGGGAGCGGGGGCGGTCAGGGCCGGGGAGCTGTTTTTT.

This clone was picked up one time. This chain connects TRBV5-1 to TRBJ2-7; 7 bases line up with TRBD2. The CDR3 runs to 16 residues. Looked up from germline, CDR1 is SGHRS and CDR2 is YFSETQ. Trimming took 3 bases from V and 3 from J; bases not matched to a gene: 12. The CDR3 DNA reads as TGCGCCAGCAGCTCGGTACGCGGGAGCATGGACTACGAGCAGTACTTC. This encodes CASSSVRGSMDYEQYF.

This CDR3 is CASSPSYYGYTF. The CDR3 DNA sequence: TGTGCCAGCAGCCCGTCCTACTATGGCTACACCTTC. The chain combines TRBV11-2 with TRBJ1-2; D unclear. V was clipped by 5 bases and J by 3 bases, with 7 bases between them. CDR1 is SGHAT and CDR2 is FQNNGV in the germline V gene. The CDR3 length is 12 residues.

This chain connects TRBV27 to TRBJ1-1; 9 nucleotides align to TRBD1. From germline, CDR1 is MNHEY and CDR2 SMNVEV (reference sequence). The V and J ends lost 5 bases and 5 bases, in that order; junction bases with no gene match: 3. This CDR3 contains 13 residues. The CDR3, as DNA: TGTGCCAGCAGTAACAGGGGGCTAACTGAAGCTTTCTTT. It is translated as CASSNRGLTEAFF.

This rearrangement joins TRBV7-2 to TRBJ1-1, with D possibly being TRBD1 (6 bases). CDR1 SGHTA and CDR2 FQGNSA come from the germline V gene. Trimming stripped 5 bases from V and 0 bases from J, with 25 bases between. This CDR3 is 19 amino acids long. CDR3 DNA: TGTGCCAGCAGCACACACTCCTTGGGGGGGCGAGGGATGAACACTGAAGCTTTCTTT. This encodes CASSTHSLGGRGMNTEAFF. The whole variable domain, filled in from reference TRBV7-2 and TRBJ1-1, reads GAGVSQSPSNKVTEKGKDVELRCDPISGHTALYWYRQSLGQGLEFLIYFQGNSAPDKSGLPSDRFSAERTGGSVSTLTIQRTQQEDSAVYLCASSTHSLGGRGMNTEAFFGQGTRLTVV.

This clone has more than one count but fewer than ten. CDR3 amino acids: CASRTGYSGANVLTF. For the CDR3, the DNA is TGTGCCAGCAGGACAGGCTACTCTGGGGCCAACGTCCTGACTTTC. The gene calls are TRBV28 and TRBJ2-6; D possibly corresponds to TRBD1 (6 bases). V was trimmed by 6 bases and J by 0 bases, leaving 9 bases between them. The CDR3 has 15 amino acids. From germline, CDR1 is MDHEN and CDR2 SYDVKM. Together with reference TRBV28 and TRBJ2-6, the CDR3 gives the full variable domain: DVKVTQSSRYLVKRTGEKVFLECVQDMDHENMFWYRQDPGLGLRLIYFSYDVKMKEKGDIPEGYSVSREKKERFSLILESASTNQTSMYLCASRTGYSGANVLTFGAGSRLTVL.

J is TRBJ1-2 and V is TRBV4-3; D uncertain. The CDR3 extends over 17 amino acids. V was clipped by 0 bases and J by 4 bases, with 18 bases between them. CDR1 is LGHNA and CDR2 is YSLEER in the germline V gene. The CDR3: CASSQEDYRDRSYGYTF. CDR3 nucleotide sequence: TGCGCCAGCAGCCAAGAAGACTACCGGGATAGAAGCTATGGCTACACCTTC.

This clone was found once. The chain has TRBV19 and TRBJ2-1; 9 bases line up with TRBD2. V gave up 7 bases and J gave up 7 bases; unmatched junction bases: 8. There are 14 residues in the CDR3. Germline values: CDR1 LNHDA, CDR2 SQIVND (reference sequence). Here the CDR3 reads CASNGLAGVNEQFF. CDR3 sequence (DNA): TGTGCCAGTAATGGGTTAGCGGGGGTTAATGAGCAGTTCTTC.

This sequence joins TRBV25-1 and TRBJ2-7, with 11 bases fitting TRBD1. The germline gives CDR1 MGHDK, CDR2 SYGVNS. V was pared by 4 bases and J by 6 bases, with 2 bases of the junction left unmatched. The CDR3 has 13 residues. For the CDR3, the DNA is TGTGCCAGCAGTGGGACAGGGGGCACCGAGCAGTACTTC. Residues: CASSGTGGTEQYF.

The V and J genes are TRBV2 and TRBJ2-7, with 8 bases identical to TRBD2. This CDR3 contains 14 residues. Germline CDR1 reads SNHLY; CDR2 reads FYNNEI. Trimming cost V 6 bases and J 4 bases; bases outside gene matches: 8. CDR3 loop: CASRLKAGAYEQYF. The DNA of the CDR3 is TGTGCCAGCAGGCTTAAAGCGGGGGCGTACGAGCAGTACTTC.

The V gene is TRBV18, the J gene TRBJ2-4; 9 bases map to TRBD2. Germline CDR1 is KGHSH and CDR2 is LQKENI. V shed 6 bases and J 1 base; nucleotides not matched to a gene: 10. The CDR3 covers 17 residues. The CDR3 DNA follows: TGTGCCAGCTCTGTGATAGCGGGAGCTGGGGCCAAAAACATTCAGTACTTC. Its protein product is CASSVIAGAGAKNIQYF.

In nucleotides, the CDR3 is TGTGCCAGTCATTCAGGGACAGGGTCCTCCTACGAGCAGTACTTC. Residues: CASHSGTGSSYEQYF. This rearrangement joins TRBV27 to TRBJ2-7, with 9 bases identical to TRBD1. V gave up 9 bases and J gave up 0 bases; unmatched junction bases: 9. Germline V gives CDR1 MNHEY, CDR2 SMNVEV (reference sequence). There are 15 residues in the CDR3.

The rearrangement joins TRBV18 to TRBJ2-7; tentative D call: TRBD1 (5 bases). Trimming took 3 bases from V and 2 from J, leaving 8 bases between them. CDR1 is KGHSH and CDR2 is LQKENI in the germline V gene. This CDR3 is built from 13 residues. CDR3 nucleotide sequence: TGTGCCAGCTCACCCGACAGAACCTACGAGCAGTACTTC. Residues: CASSPDRTYEQYF.

There are a few counts of this clone. This chain joins TRBV7-2 and TRBJ1-6, with TRBD1 matching 12 bases. With 2 bases clipped from V and 10 bases from J, the junction kept 6 bases outside the gene matches. The CDR3 runs 16 residues. Germline values: CDR1 SGHTA, CDR2 FQGNSA. CDR3 DNA: TGTGCCAGCAGCTTATTGGGACAGGGGGCAAAGTCACCCCTCCACTTT. Residues: CASSLLGQGAKSPLHF. Filled out from reference TRBV7-2 and TRBJ1-6, the complete variable domain reads GAGVSQSPSNKVTEKGKDVELRCDPISGHTALYWYRQSLGQGLEFLIYFQGNSAPDKSGLPSDRFSAERTGGSVSTLTIQRTQQEDSAVYLCASSLLGQGAKSPLHFGNGTRLTVT.

The gene calls are TRBV29-1 and TRBJ2-2; 8 bases are shared with TRBD1. The junction had 4 bases not matched to a gene; V was cut back by 6 bases and J by 4 bases. There are 13 residues in the CDR3. Germline lookup yields CDR1 SQVTM and CDR2 ANQGSEA. The CDR3 is CSVSTGGTGELFF. The CDR3 DNA follows: TGCAGCGTGTCTACAGGGGGCACCGGGGAGCTGTTTTTT.

This rearrangement joins TRBV5-1 to TRBJ1-1; TRBD1 matches at 7 bases. The CDR3 has 15 amino acids. Per the germline V gene, CDR1 is SGHRS and CDR2 is YFSETQ. Losses at the gene ends were 1 base for V and 4 bases for J; bases not matched to a gene: 7. CDR3 amino acids: CASSLTGVEGTEAFF. In DNA, the CDR3 is TGCGCCAGCAGCTTGACAGGGGTTGAAGGCACTGAAGCTTTCTTT.

J is TRBJ2-7 and V is TRBV6-1; 10 bases match TRBD1. J gave up 3 bases and V 5 bases, and 4 bases lay outside the gene matches. The CDR3 contains 14 residues. CDR1 is MNHNS, CDR2 SASEGT, per germline. CDR3 bases: TGTGCCAGCAGTCGACAGGGGGCAAGCTACGAGCAGTACTTC. Its translation is CASSRQGASYEQYF.

This sequence joins TRBV4-1 and TRBJ1-2, with 9 bases matching TRBD1. V was pared by 0 bases and J by 1 base, with 3 bases of the junction left unmatched. The CDR3 sequence is 16 residues long. From germline, CDR1 is MGHRA and CDR2 YSYEKL. CDR3 nucleotide sequence: TGCGCCAGCAGCCAAGAGGGACAGGGCTTTAACTATGGCTACACCTTC. As protein: CASSQEGQGFNYGYTF.

The CDR3 loop is CASSPQGGYTEAFF. CDR3 bases: TGTGCCAGCTCACCGCAAGGGGGCTACACTGAAGCTTTCTTT. The chain uses TRBV18 and TRBJ1-1; 7 bases map to TRBD1. With 3 bases clipped from V and 3 bases from J, the junction kept 4 bases outside the gene matches. Germline assignment: CDR1 KGHSH and CDR2 LQKENI. CDR3 size: 14 residues.

The chain carries TRBV7-8 and TRBJ2-5, with 7 bases identical to TRBD1. The germline gives CDR1 SGHVS, CDR2 FQNEAQ. The V and J ends lost 0 bases and 1 base, in that order; junction bases with no gene match: 5. The CDR3 length is 16 residues. CDR3: CASSLAITGVQETQYF. DNA for the CDR3: TGTGCCAGCAGCTTAGCTATTACAGGGGTCCAAGAGACCCAGTACTTC.

The V call is TRBV28, the J call TRBJ2-2; TRBD2 agrees at 8 bases. The CDR3 covers 15 residues. Germline values: CDR1 MDHEN, CDR2 SYDVKM. After removal of 7 bases from V and 7 bases from J, the junction contained 11 bases not matched to a gene. CDR3 sequence (DNA): TGTGCCAGCACCGTACTCCGGGGGGGACTCGGGGAGCTGTTTTTT. Protein sequence: CASTVLRGGLGELFF.

The rearrangement links TRBV11-3 to TRBJ2-1; 9 nucleotides match TRBD1. The length of the CDR3 is 16 residues. V trimming: 5 bases; J trimming: 4 bases; junction bases outside the gene matches: 9. Germline values: CDR1 SGHNT, CDR2 YENEEA. CDR3 sequence reads: CASSTRTGAQYNEQFF. DNA for the CDR3: TGTGCCAGCAGCACCCGGACAGGGGCGCAATACAATGAGCAGTTCTTC. Supplemented by reference TRBV11-3 and TRBJ2-1, the full variable domain reads EAGVVQSPRYKIIEKKQPVAFWCNPISGHNTLYWYLQNLGQGPELLIRYENEEAVDDSQLPKDRFSAERLKGVDSTLKIQPAELGDSAVYLCASSTRTGAQYNEQFFGPGTRLTVL.